This TCR beta chain derives from a study of T cell responses to AZD1222 COVID-19 vaccine. General observations from the study: Unmutated variant regions reportedly attract nearly half of all spike-specific TCRs. Spike-specific TCR breadth and depth were elevated following two AZD1222 doses. Spike regions recognized by vaccine-associated CD4 TCRs spanned the protein, led by 160-218 and 743-854.

About this clone itself: Its antigen is currently unknown.

From germline, CDR1 is MGHRA and CDR2 YSYEKL. The CDR3 runs to 17 residues. The germline V and J ends were trimmed by 0 bases and 2 bases, with 14 bases remaining between them. Repertoires were generated with immunoSEQ multiplex PCR, while TCRdb's copy carries only in-frame clones and drops some. In the table there are 150,000 to 200,000 clones, approximately 86% of which are singletons. The receptor's source is an adult who received the AZD1222 COVID-19 vaccine. The rearrangement links TRBV4-1 to TRBJ1-3; a weak D match, TRBD1 (5 bases). This specimen was peripheral blood, taken 28 days after the second AZD1222 dose. This CDR3 reads CASSQDSRGRTGNTIYF. The DNA of the CDR3 is TGCGCCAGCAGCCAAGATAGTCGGGGGAGAACTGGAAACACCATATATTTT.